This TCR beta chain comes out of a study of blood T cell repertoires in COVID-19. Methods used by the authors: Scientists estimated how many nucleated cells there were by amplifying reference gene primers. Measured with immunoSEQ multiplex PCR; TCRdb has only the in-frame clones, and not every one. Clone size and the V and J calls come from that table; the DNA yielded D and trimming. The repertoire holds tens of thousands of clones, with about 91% as singletons. Germline V gene lookup returns CDR1 MDHEN and CDR2 SYDVKM. V lost 3 bases to trimming and J lost 2 bases; unmatched junction nucleotides: 4. The CDR3 is 15 amino acids.

This clonotype was sampled from a woman aged 45-60 years with active COVID-19. J is TRBJ2-5 and V is TRBV28, with 9 nucleotides matching TRBD1. The sequencing sample was made of peripheral blood. The chain's CDR3 is CASSLGQGPQETQYF. The CDR3 DNA reads TGTGCCAGCAGTTTGGGACAGGGCCCGCAAGAGACCCAGTACTTC.